These T cell receptor beta chains were read from a single sample in a study of cytomegalovirus exposure and HLA in healthy donors. The protocol was immunoSEQ multiplex PCR, while the TCRdb copy is restricted to in-frame clones and leaves out a portion. The table lists over 100,000 clones, around 74% of them singletons, with approximately 4.4% in the top ten. The material sequenced was PBMCs. These receptors were taken from a man aged 25 to 45 in good health and CMV-seropositive. Both conserved end residues are part of each CDR3. A D gene is named only where the DNA matches it firmly. Size tells how often a clone was seen (once, few, many) or the class of an expanded clone, and some rows leave it out.

J gene: TRBJ2-2; V gene: TRBV6-6; D gene: .; clone size: .; CDR3 length: 14; CDR3 protein: CASSYPTGGGELFF; CDR3 DNA: TGTGCCAGCAGTTATCCGACCGGGGGCGGGGAGCTGTTTTTT
J gene: TRBJ1-5; V gene: TRBV9; D gene: .; clone size: .; CDR3 length: 12; CDR3 protein: CASSLCPVPQHF; CDR3 DNA: TGTGCCAGCAGCCTATGTCCGGTGCCCCAGCATTTT
J gene: TRBJ2-3; V gene: TRBV5-1; D gene: TRBD2; clone size: .; CDR3 length: 16; CDR3 protein: CASSPGLALSTDTQYF; CDR3 DNA: TGCGCCAGCAGCCCGGGACTAGCGCTGAGCACAGATACGCAGTATTTT
J gene: TRBJ1-6; V gene: TRBV5-1; D gene: TRBD1; clone size: .; CDR3 length: 16; CDR3 protein: CASSWRTGSGNSPLHF; CDR3 DNA: TGCGCCAGCAGCTGGCGGACAGGGTCCGGTAATTCACCCCTCCACTTT
J gene: TRBJ2-6; V gene: TRBV27; D gene: .; clone size: .; CDR3 length: 18; CDR3 protein: CASRELGHDSSGANVLTF; CDR3 DNA: TGTGCCAGCAGAGAGTTGGGACATGATAGCTCTGGGGCCAACGTCCTGACTTTC
J gene: TRBJ1-3; V gene: TRBV6-1; D gene: .; clone size: few; CDR3 length: 13; CDR3 protein: CASSVTQGDTIYF; CDR3 DNA: TGTGCCAGCAGTGTCACACAGGGAGACACCATATATTTT
J gene: TRBJ2-7; V gene: TRBV19; D gene: TRBD2; clone size: .; CDR3 length: 15; CDR3 protein: CASSMLAGQSYEQYF; CDR3 DNA: TGTGCCAGTAGTATGCTAGCGGGGCAATCCTACGAGCAGTACTTC
J gene: TRBJ1-1; V gene: TRBV7-9; D gene: TRBD1; clone size: .; CDR3 length: 18; CDR3 protein: CASSSARGDRNMNTEAFF; CDR3 DNA: TGTGCCAGCAGCTCGGCTAGGGGGGACAGAAACATGAACACTGAAGCTTTCTTT
J gene: TRBJ2-7; V gene: TRBV5-4; D gene: .; clone size: .; CDR3 length: 15; CDR3 protein: CASSLTRRDSYEQYF; CDR3 DNA: TGTGCCAGCAGCTTAACCAGGCGGGATTCCTACGAGCAGTACTTC
J gene: TRBJ1-1; V gene: TRBV11-2; D gene: .; clone size: .; CDR3 length: 12; CDR3 protein: CASSLGHTEAFF; CDR3 DNA: TGTGCCAGCAGCTTAGGGCACACTGAAGCTTTCTTT
J gene: TRBJ1-2; V gene: TRBV11-2; D gene: TRBD1; clone size: once; CDR3 length: 13; CDR3 protein: CASSPDRGYGYTF; CDR3 DNA: TGTGCCAGCAGCCCGGACAGGGGCTATGGCTACACCTTC
J gene: TRBJ1-1; V gene: TRBV5-1; D gene: TRBD1; clone size: .; CDR3 length: 14; CDR3 protein: CASSLIQQGAEAFF; CDR3 DNA: TGCGCCAGCAGCCTAATACAACAGGGGGCTGAAGCTTTCTTT
J gene: TRBJ2-7; V gene: TRBV6-6; D gene: .; clone size: .; CDR3 length: 15; CDR3 protein: CASSSGHHETYEQYF; CDR3 DNA: TGTGCCAGCAGCTCCGGACACCACGAAACCTACGAGCAGTACTTC
J gene: TRBJ2-1; V gene: TRBV5-4; D gene: TRBD1; clone size: .; CDR3 length: 15; CDR3 protein: CASSLDRGTYNEQFF; CDR3 DNA: TGTGCCAGCAGCCTGGACAGGGGTACCTACAATGAGCAGTTCTTC
J gene: TRBJ2-3; V gene: TRBV6-5; D gene: .; clone size: .; CDR3 length: 15; CDR3 protein: CASSYSRRGADTQYF; CDR3 DNA: TGTGCCAGCAGTTACTCACGCAGGGGAGCAGATACGCAGTATTTT
J gene: TRBJ2-7; V gene: TRBV14; D gene: TRBD1; clone size: .; CDR3 length: 14; CDR3 protein: CASSQERTGSEQYF; CDR3 DNA: TGTGCCAGCAGCCAAGAACGGACAGGGAGCGAGCAGTACTTC
J gene: TRBJ1-2; V gene: TRBV6-5; D gene: TRBD1; clone size: .; CDR3 length: 14; CDR3 protein: CASSAGTANYGYTF; CDR3 DNA: TGTGCCAGCAGCGCCGGGACAGCTAACTATGGCTACACCTTC
J gene: TRBJ1-2; V gene: TRBV5-5; D gene: .; clone size: .; CDR3 length: 14; CDR3 protein: CASRAGLLNYGYTF; CDR3 DNA: TGTGCCAGCAGAGCGGGACTCCTTAACTATGGCTACACCTTC
J gene: TRBJ2-2; V gene: TRBV14; D gene: .; clone size: .; CDR3 length: 14; CDR3 protein: CASSQDRGIGELFF; CDR3 DNA: TGTGCCAGCAGCCAAGATCGGGGAATCGGGGAGCTGTTTTTT
J gene: TRBJ1-2; V gene: TRBV28; D gene: TRBD1; clone size: few; CDR3 length: 14; CDR3 protein: CASIRDRFNYGYPF; CDR3 DNA: TGTGCCAGCATCAGGGACAGATTTAACTATGGCTACCCCTTC
J gene: TRBJ1-2; V gene: TRBV27; D gene: .; clone size: .; CDR3 length: 15; CDR3 protein: CASSFNGQPNYGYTF; CDR3 DNA: TGTGCCAGCAGTTTTAATGGGCAGCCTAACTATGGCTACACCTTC
J gene: TRBJ1-3; V gene: TRBV7-6; D gene: .; clone size: .; CDR3 length: 16; CDR3 protein: CASSLLISQGRDTIYF; CDR3 DNA: TGTGCCAGCAGCTTATTAATAAGTCAGGGTAGAGACACCATATATTTT
J gene: TRBJ2-2; V gene: TRBV6-1; D gene: .; clone size: .; CDR3 length: 15; CDR3 protein: CASSEFRGQAGELFF; CDR3 DNA: TGTGCCAGCAGTGAATTCCGGGGTCAGGCCGGGGAGCTGTTTTTT
J gene: TRBJ2-7; V gene: TRBV7-2; D gene: TRBD2; clone size: .; CDR3 length: 14; CDR3 protein: CASSFGGEAYEQYF; CDR3 DNA: TGTGCCAGCAGCTTCGGGGGGGAGGCCTACGAGCAGTACTTC
J gene: TRBJ1-2; V gene: TRBV11-2; D gene: .; clone size: .; CDR3 length: 17; CDR3 protein: CASSIHTGTLIPPGYTF; CDR3 DNA: TGTGCCAGCAGCATCCACACCGGGACTCTGATCCCTCCGGGCTACACCTTC
J gene: TRBJ1-1; V gene: TRBV4-2; D gene: .; clone size: few; CDR3 length: 13; CDR3 protein: CASSHPRGTEAFF; CDR3 DNA: TGTGCCAGCAGCCACCCTAGAGGCACTGAAGCTTTCTTT
J gene: TRBJ2-1; V gene: TRBV5-4; D gene: TRBD1; clone size: .; CDR3 length: 16; CDR3 protein: CASSWVGTGGNDEQFF; CDR3 DNA: TGTGCCAGCAGCTGGGTTGGGACAGGGGGCAACGATGAGCAGTTCTTC
J gene: TRBJ2-4; V gene: TRBV6-5; D gene: TRBD2; clone size: .; CDR3 length: 13; CDR3 protein: CASRGGGANIQYF; CDR3 DNA: TGTGCCAGCAGGGGCGGGGGGGCAAACATTCAGTACTTC
J gene: TRBJ1-5; V gene: TRBV27; D gene: TRBD1; clone size: .; CDR3 length: 16; CDR3 protein: CASSYTGDRGYQPQHF; CDR3 DNA: TGTGCCAGCAGTTACACCGGGGACAGGGGGTATCAGCCCCAGCATTTT
J gene: TRBJ2-1; V gene: TRBV5-1; D gene: TRBD2; clone size: .; CDR3 length: 13; CDR3 protein: CASSWRGYNEQFF; CDR3 DNA: TGCGCCAGCAGCTGGCGGGGGTACAATGAGCAGTTCTTC
J gene: TRBJ1-1; V gene: TRBV18; D gene: TRBD1; clone size: .; CDR3 length: 15; CDR3 protein: CASSLKQDRGFEAFF; CDR3 DNA: TGTGCCAGCTCTCTGAAACAGGACAGGGGATTTGAAGCTTTCTTT
J gene: TRBJ1-1; V gene: TRBV6-5; D gene: TRBD1; clone size: few; CDR3 length: 14; CDR3 protein: CASSYGTGGAEAFF; CDR3 DNA: TGTGCCAGCAGTTATGGGACAGGGGGGGCTGAAGCTTTCTTT
J gene: TRBJ2-5; V gene: TRBV11-2; D gene: TRBD1; clone size: .; CDR3 length: 15; CDR3 protein: CASSLGDRAQGTQYF; CDR3 DNA: TGTGCCAGCAGCTTAGGAGACAGGGCTCAGGGGACCCAGTACTTC
J gene: TRBJ2-2; V gene: TRBV10-3; D gene: .; clone size: .; CDR3 length: 12; CDR3 protein: CAIERSTGELFF; CDR3 DNA: TGTGCCATCGAGCGATCAACCGGGGAGCTGTTTTTT
J gene: TRBJ2-5; V gene: TRBV7-8; D gene: .; clone size: .; CDR3 length: 13; CDR3 protein: CASSFSGRETQYF; CDR3 DNA: TGTGCCAGCAGCTTTTCTGGTCGGGAGACCCAGTACTTC
J gene: TRBJ1-2; V gene: TRBV6-1; D gene: TRBD1; clone size: few; CDR3 length: 14; CDR3 protein: CASSRTGAVYGYTF; CDR3 DNA: TGTGCCAGCAGCCGCACAGGGGCGGTCTATGGCTACACCTTC
J gene: TRBJ2-3; V gene: TRBV29-1; D gene: .; clone size: .; CDR3 length: 14; CDR3 protein: CSVGGWGSTDTQYF; CDR3 DNA: TGCAGCGTTGGGGGCTGGGGCAGCACAGATACGCAGTATTTT
J gene: TRBJ1-1; V gene: TRBV7-9; D gene: .; clone size: .; CDR3 length: 14; CDR3 protein: CASSLFGVNTEAFF; CDR3 DNA: TGTGCCAGCAGCCTTTTCGGAGTGAACACTGAAGCTTTCTTT
J gene: TRBJ1-5; V gene: TRBV19; D gene: .; clone size: .; CDR3 length: 14; CDR3 protein: CASIMGGGNQPQHF; CDR3 DNA: TGTGCCAGTATCATGGGGGGTGGCAATCAGCCCCAGCATTTT
J gene: TRBJ1-1; V gene: TRBV4-1; D gene: .; clone size: .; CDR3 length: 15; CDR3 protein: CASSQGDRSDTEAFF; CDR3 DNA: TGCGCCAGCAGCCAGGGAGACAGGTCGGACACTGAAGCTTTCTTT